What follows is one T cell receptor beta chain and its context. The target antigen is unknown. J lost 6 bases, V lost 4 bases, and 13 bases had no gene match. The CDR3 length is 15 residues. Germline loops: CDR1 SGDLS, CDR2 YYNGEE. This sample is part of a study of shared clonotypes between healthy human individuals. Overall study results and limits: What naive subsets generally showed was a larger estimated richness than memory subsets showed. The donor pool, a small one, limited the genetic and exposure-history diversity represented. Among several donors, roughly 5% of naive CD4 clonotypes were found in common.

Assay: immunoSEQ multiplex PCR; the TCRdb copy retains only in-frame clones and omits some. Counted here are hundreds of thousands of clones, 95% to 98% occurring once; the ten biggest clones make up approximately 0.3%. In the naive CD8 group, cells lacked CD45RO and were positively selected for CCR7, so terminally differentiated effector memory CD45RA+ cells were left out. The specimen sequenced was naive CD8+ T cells sorted from blood. The sequence derives from a man between 25 and 39 years old in good health. The J gene is TRBJ2-7, the V gene TRBV9, with 7 bases lining up with TRBD1. The CDR3 nucleotides read TGTGCCAGCAGCCCTTCAGGGGGTAGGTCCGCCGAGCAGTACTTC. It specifies CASSPSGGRSAEQYF.